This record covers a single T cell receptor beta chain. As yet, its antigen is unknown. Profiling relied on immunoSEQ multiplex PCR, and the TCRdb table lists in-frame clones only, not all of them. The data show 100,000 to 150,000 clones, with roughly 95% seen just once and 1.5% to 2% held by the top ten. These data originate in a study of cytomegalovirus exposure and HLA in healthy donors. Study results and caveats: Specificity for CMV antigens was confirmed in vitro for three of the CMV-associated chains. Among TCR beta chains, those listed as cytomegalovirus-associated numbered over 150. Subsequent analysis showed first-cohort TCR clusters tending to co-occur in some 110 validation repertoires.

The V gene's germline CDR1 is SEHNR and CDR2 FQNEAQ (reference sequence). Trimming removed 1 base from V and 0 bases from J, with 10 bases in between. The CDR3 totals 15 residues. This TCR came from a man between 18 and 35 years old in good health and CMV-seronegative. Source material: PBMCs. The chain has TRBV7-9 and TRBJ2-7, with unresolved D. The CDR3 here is CASSLEYVSSYEQYF. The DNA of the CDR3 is TGTGCCAGCAGCTTAGAATATGTTAGCTCCTACGAGCAGTACTTC.